This is a list of T cell receptor beta chains from one sample in a study of T cells in Graves' hyperthyroidism and ophthalmopathy. TCRdb ran MiXCR on the multiplex PCR reads and lists one entry per CDR3 protein. The repertoire includes 600,000 or so distinct CDR3 sequences, about 17% of them detected once, and about 3.8% sits in the top ten. The sample comprised blood. These receptors came from a woman aged 30 to 39 with Graves' hyperthyroidism. Each CDR3 is given with its conserved first and last residue. D genes are given only for firm matches. Clone size is not always given. Where it is, it says once, few, many or a class for expanded clones.

TRBD2	TRBV7-3	NA	TRBJ2-4	TGTGCCAGCAGCCCGAGGGGGGGGACTAGCGGGAGTATAGCCAAAAACATTCAGTACTTC	CASSPRGGTSGSIAKNIQYF
NA	TRBV7-2	many	TRBJ2-3	TGTGCCAGCAGCGCGAATGGGCAGGCCCATAGGGCGCAGTATTTT	CASSANGQAHRAQYF
NA	TRBV5-6	few	TRBJ2-1	TGTGCCAGCAGCTGGCTCGGGAGTATTCAGTTCTTC	CASSWLGSIQFF
TRBD2	TRBV5-1	NA	TRBJ2-3	TGCGCCAGCAGCAGAATAGCGGGAGGCCACACAGATACGCAGTATTTT	CASSRIAGGHTDTQYF
TRBD1	TRBV3-1	NA	TRBJ1-5	TGTGCCAGCACCTCCGGGACAGTCAATCAGCCCCAGCATTTT	CASTSGTVNQPQHF
NA	TRBV7-6	NA	TRBJ2-7	TGTGCCAGCAGCCCAGTGGGGGTAGCGGCCTACGAGCAGTACTTC	CASSPVGVAAYEQYF
TRBD2	TRBV18	once	TRBJ2-1	TGTGCCAGCTCAACAAAGCGGGAGGTTTACAATGAGCAGTTCTTC	CASSTKREVYNEQFF
TRBD1	TRBV6-5	NA	TRBJ1-5	TGTGCCAGCAGTTTCGGACAGGGGGCTCAGCCCCAGCATTTT	CASSFGQGAQPQHF
TRBD1	TRBV15	NA	TRBJ2-1	TGTGCCACCAGCCCGGACAGGGTACGATACAATGAGCAGTTCTTC	CATSPDRVRYNEQFF
TRBD2	TRBV28	many	TRBJ2-1	TGTGCCAGCAATCCCCTGGGGGGGATTTCCTACAATGAGCAGTTCTTC	CASNPLGGISYNEQFF
TRBD1	TRBV7-3	many	TRBJ2-1	TGTGCCAGCAGCCCGGACAGGGGTTCTAAAAATGAGCAGTTCTTC	CASSPDRGSKNEQFF
TRBD2	TRBV4-3	NA	TRBJ2-5	TGCGCCAGCAGCCAAGATCCGGGGACTAGAGAGACCCAGTACTTC	CASSQDPGTRETQYF
NA	TRBV18	NA	TRBJ1-1	TGTGCCAGCTCACCATCGGTCGGGCGTGGGGTAATGAACACTGAAGCTTTCTTT	CASSPSVGRGVMNTEAFF
NA	TRBV12-3/TRBV12-4	few	TRBJ2-1	TGTGCCAGCACCAAATCCCAGTATGAGCAGTTCTTC	CASTKSQYEQFF
NA	TRBV27	NA	TRBJ1-1	TGTGCCAGCAGTAGTATGGGGGTGCGGACTGAAGCTTTCTTT	CASSSMGVRTEAFF
TRBD1	TRBV20-1	NA	TRBJ2-1	TGCAGTGCTAGTCCGCCAGGGGGTATCTCCTACGAGCAGTTCTTC	CSASPPGGISYEQFF
TRBD2	TRBV12-3/TRBV12-4	NA	TRBJ2-7	TGTGCCAGCAGTTACGCGGGAGGGTCACACGAGCAGTACTTC	CASSYAGGSHEQYF
NA	TRBV7-6	few	TRBJ2-3	TGTGCCAGCAGCGCGAGACTCGCAGATACGCAGTATTTT	CASSARLADTQYF
TRBD1	TRBV10-1	once	TRBJ2-7	TGCGCCAGCAGTGGGGGGGGGGACAGGGGACATCTTTCCGACGAGCAGTACTTC	CASSGGGDRGHLSDEQYF
NA	TRBV4-2	few	TRBJ1-1	TGTGCCAGCAGCCAAGGGGGAGGGGACGACACTGAAGCTTTCTTT	CASSQGGGDDTEAFF
NA	TRBV7-2	many	TRBJ1-2	TGTGCCAGCAGCCGGGAGCTTAACAACTATGGCTACACCTTC	CASSRELNNYGYTF
NA	TRBV28	NA	TRBJ1-4	TGTGCCAGCAGTGACTTACAGGGTCCAAGACCTTATAATGAAAAACTGTTTTTT	CASSDLQGPRPYNEKLFF
NA	TRBV28	NA	TRBJ1-5	TGTGCCAGCAAGAAGGACAGAGCCTATAGCAATCAGCCCCAGCATTTT	CASKKDRAYSNQPQHF
NA	TRBV2	many	TRBJ1-1	TGTGCCAGCTGGGCGGGGCTGGTTAACACTGAAGCTTTCTTT	CASWAGLVNTEAFF
NA	TRBV28	many	TRBJ2-7	TGTGCCAGCGGGACCCTCTACGAGCAGTACTTC	CASGTLYEQYF
NA	TRBV6-5	NA	TRBJ1-1	TGTGCCAGCAGTTACCCGGACGAAGGAGCTTTCTTT	CASSYPDEGAFF
NA	TRBV9	NA	TRBJ2-6	TGTGCCAGCAGCGACAGGGCGCGCGGGGCCAACGTCCTGACTTTC	CASSDRARGANVLTF
NA	TRBV7-3	NA	TRBJ2-3	TGTGCCAGCAGCTTAATAGCGGACCGCACAGATACGCAGTATTTT	CASSLIADRTDTQYF
TRBD2	TRBV5-1	once	TRBJ2-1	TGCGCCAGCAGTTCCGGACTAGCGGGCGACCCTAACTACAATGAGCAGTTCTTC	CASSSGLAGDPNYNEQFF
NA	TRBV19	few	TRBJ2-7	TGTGCCAGTAGTATAGTGTCAGAATCCTACGAGCAGTACTTC	CASSIVSESYEQYF
NA	TRBV28	few	TRBJ2-4	TGTGCCAGCAGTTTTTATTCAGGACTAGCCAAAAACATTCAGTACTTC	CASSFYSGLAKNIQYF
NA	TRBV11-2	many	TRBJ2-5	TGTGCCAGCAGCCCTCCTCTTGAGACCCAGTACTTC	CASSPPLETQYF
TRBD1	TRBV6-1	NA	TRBJ2-7	TGTGCCAGCAGTAAGACAGGGGGTCCCGGGGAGCAGTACTTC	CASSKTGGPGEQYF
TRBD1	TRBV27	many	TRBJ2-5	TGTGCCAGCAACCCCGGGACAGGGGAGACCCAGTACTTC	CASNPGTGETQYF
NA	TRBV2	many	TRBJ1-1	TGTGCCAGCAATCTGGGGGTGAACACTGAAGCTTTCTTT	CASNLGVNTEAFF